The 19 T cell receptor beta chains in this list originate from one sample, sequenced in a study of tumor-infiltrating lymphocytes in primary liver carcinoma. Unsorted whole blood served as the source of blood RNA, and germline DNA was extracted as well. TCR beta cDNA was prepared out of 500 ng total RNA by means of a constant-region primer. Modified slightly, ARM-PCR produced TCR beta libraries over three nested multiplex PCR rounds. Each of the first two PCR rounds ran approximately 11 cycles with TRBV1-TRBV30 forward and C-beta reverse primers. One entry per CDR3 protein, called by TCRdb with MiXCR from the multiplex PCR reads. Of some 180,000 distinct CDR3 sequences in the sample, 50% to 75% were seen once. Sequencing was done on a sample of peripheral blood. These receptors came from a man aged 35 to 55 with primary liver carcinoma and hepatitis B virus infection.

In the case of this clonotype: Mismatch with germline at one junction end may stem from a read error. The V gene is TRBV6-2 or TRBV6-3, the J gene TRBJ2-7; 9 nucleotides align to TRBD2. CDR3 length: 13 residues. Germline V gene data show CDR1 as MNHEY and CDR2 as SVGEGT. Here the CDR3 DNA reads TGTGCCAGCAGTTCGCGACTCGCGGGAGGGCCACACTTC. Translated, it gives CASSSRLAGGPHF.

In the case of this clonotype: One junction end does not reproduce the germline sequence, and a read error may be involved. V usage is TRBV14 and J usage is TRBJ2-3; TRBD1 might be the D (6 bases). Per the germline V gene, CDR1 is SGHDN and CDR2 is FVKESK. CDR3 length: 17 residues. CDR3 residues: CASSQRGSGPSTDAQYF. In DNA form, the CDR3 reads TGTGCCAGCAGCCAAAGGGGGAGCGGACCTTCCACAGATGCGCAGTATTTT. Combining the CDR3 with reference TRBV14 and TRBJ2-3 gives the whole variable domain EAGVTQFPSHSVIEKGQTVTLRCDPISGHDNLYWYRRVMGKEIKFLLHFVKESKQDESGMPNNRFLAERTGGTYSTLKVQPAELEDSGVYFCASSQRGSGPSTDAQYFGPGTRLTVL.

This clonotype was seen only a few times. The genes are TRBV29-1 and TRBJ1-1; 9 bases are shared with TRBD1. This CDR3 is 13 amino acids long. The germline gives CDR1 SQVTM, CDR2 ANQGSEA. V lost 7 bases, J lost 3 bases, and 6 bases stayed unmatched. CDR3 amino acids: CSALTGGYTEAFF. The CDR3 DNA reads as TGCAGCGCTTTGACAGGGGGTTACACTGAAGCTTTCTTT.

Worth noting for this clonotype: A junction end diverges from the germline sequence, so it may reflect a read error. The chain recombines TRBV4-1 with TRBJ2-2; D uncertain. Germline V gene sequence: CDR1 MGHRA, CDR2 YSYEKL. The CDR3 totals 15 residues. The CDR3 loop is CASSQDHAGTVELFF. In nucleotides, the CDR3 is TGCGCCAGCAGCCAAGATCATGCTGGCACCGTGGAGCTGTTTTTT.

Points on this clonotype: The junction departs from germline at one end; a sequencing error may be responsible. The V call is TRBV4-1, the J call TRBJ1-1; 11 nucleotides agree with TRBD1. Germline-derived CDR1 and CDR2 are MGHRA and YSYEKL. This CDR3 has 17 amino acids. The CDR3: CASSQAGQGVMNTEALF. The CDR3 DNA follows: TGCGCCAGCAGCCAAGCGGGACAGGGGGTCATGAACACTGAAGCTCTCTTT.

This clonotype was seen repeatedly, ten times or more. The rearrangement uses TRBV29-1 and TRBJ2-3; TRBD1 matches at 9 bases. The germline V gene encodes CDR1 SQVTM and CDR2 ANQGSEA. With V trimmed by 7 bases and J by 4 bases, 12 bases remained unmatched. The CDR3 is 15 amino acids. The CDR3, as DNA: TGCAGCGGGGCCCCCGGGACAGGGATGGCAGATACGCAGTATTTT. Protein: CSGAPGTGMADTQYF.

CDR3 in DNA: TGCGCCAGCAGCCAAGATGTGGGGGCTTCACCCCTCCACTTT. The encoded protein is CASSQDVGASPLHF. The chain is built from TRBV4-1 and TRBJ1-6; tentative D call: TRBD1 (6 bases). V shed 0 bases and J shed 9 bases, with 9 bases lying between them. Germline assignment: CDR1 MGHRA and CDR2 YSYEKL. CDR3 size: 14 residues.

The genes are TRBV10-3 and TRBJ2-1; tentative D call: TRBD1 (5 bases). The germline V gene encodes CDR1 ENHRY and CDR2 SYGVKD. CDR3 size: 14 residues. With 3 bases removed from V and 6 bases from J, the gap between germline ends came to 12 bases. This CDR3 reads CAISDEVGPNEQFF. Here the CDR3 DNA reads TGTGCCATCAGTGATGAAGTGGGGCCCAATGAGCAGTTCTTC.

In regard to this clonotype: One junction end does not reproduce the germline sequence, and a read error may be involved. This CDR3 reads CASNLGEVGGIF. The DNA for the CDR3 is TGTGCCAGCAACTTAGGGGAGGTCGGAGGAATCTTC. This chain joins TRBV11-2 and TRBJ2-1; maybe TRBD2 (6 bases). The CDR3 runs 12 residues. Germline V gene lookup returns CDR1 SGHAT and CDR2 FQNNGV.

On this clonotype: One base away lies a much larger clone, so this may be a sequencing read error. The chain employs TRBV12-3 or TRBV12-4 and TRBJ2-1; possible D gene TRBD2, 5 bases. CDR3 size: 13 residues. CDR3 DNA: TGTGCCAGCAGATCAGGAGACTACAATGAGCAGCTCTTC. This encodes CASRSGDYNEQLF.

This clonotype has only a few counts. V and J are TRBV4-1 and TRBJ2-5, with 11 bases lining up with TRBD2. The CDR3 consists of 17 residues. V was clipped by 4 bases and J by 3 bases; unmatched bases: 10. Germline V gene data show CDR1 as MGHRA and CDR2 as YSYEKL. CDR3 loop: CASSRGGGTSGKETQYF. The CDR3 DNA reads TGCGCCAGCAGCCGAGGCGGTGGGACTAGCGGAAAAGAGACCCAGTACTTC.

The DNA of the CDR3 is TGCAGCGTTGAGTTTCGAGGGAAACCCTCCTACGAGCAGTACTTC. It translates to CSVEFRGKPSYEQYF. V is TRBV29-1 and J is TRBJ2-7; D is possibly TRBD2 (5 bases). Germline values: CDR1 SQVTM, CDR2 ANQGSEA. The V end lost 3 bases, the J end lost 0 bases, and 15 bases lay between the germline ends. This CDR3 contains 15 residues.

CDR3 residues: CAISLLIREGLETQYF. CDR3 coding DNA: TGTGCCATCAGCCTCTTAATACGGGAGGGCTTAGAGACCCAGTACTTC. J is TRBJ2-5 and V is TRBV6-6; TRBD2 aligns across 8 bases. CDR1 is MNHNY and CDR2 is SVGAGI in the germline V gene (reference sequence). The CDR3 totals 16 residues. Germline trimming cut 10 bases from V and 4 bases from J; bases unmatched to any gene: 17.

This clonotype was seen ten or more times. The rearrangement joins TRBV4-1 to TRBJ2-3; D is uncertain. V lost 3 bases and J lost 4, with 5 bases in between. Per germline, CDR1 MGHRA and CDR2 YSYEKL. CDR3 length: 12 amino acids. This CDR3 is CASSHSADTQYF. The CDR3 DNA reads TGCGCCAGCAGCCATTCCGCAGATACGCAGTATTTT.

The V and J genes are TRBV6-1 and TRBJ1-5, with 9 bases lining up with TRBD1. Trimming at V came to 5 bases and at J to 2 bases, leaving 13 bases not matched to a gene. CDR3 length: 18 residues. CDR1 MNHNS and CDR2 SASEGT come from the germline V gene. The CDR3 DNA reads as TGTGCCAGCAGTCCCCCGGGACAGGGTGGAGGGGGCAATCAGCCCCAGCATTTT. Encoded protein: CASSPPGQGGGGNQPQHF.

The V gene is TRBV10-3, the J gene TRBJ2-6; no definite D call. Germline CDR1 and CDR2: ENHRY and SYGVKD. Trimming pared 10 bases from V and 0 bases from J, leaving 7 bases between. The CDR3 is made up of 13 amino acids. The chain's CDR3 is CATLSSGANVLTF. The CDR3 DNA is TGTGCCACGCTGAGCTCTGGGGCCAACGTCCTGACTTTC.

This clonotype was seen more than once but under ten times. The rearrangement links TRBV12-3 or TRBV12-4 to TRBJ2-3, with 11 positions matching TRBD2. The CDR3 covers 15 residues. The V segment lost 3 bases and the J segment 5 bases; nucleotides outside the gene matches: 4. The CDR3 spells CASSFSGRVRDTQYF. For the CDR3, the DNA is TGTGCCAGCAGTTTTAGCGGGAGGGTTCGAGATACGCAGTATTTT.

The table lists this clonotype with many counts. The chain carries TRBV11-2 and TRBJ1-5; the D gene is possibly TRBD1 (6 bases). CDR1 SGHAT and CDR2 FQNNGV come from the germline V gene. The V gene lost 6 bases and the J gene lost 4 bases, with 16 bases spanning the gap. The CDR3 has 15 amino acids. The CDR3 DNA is TGTGCCAGCAGGTCCCGGACAGAAGCGAATCAGCCCCAGCATTTT. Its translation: CASRSRTEANQPQHF.

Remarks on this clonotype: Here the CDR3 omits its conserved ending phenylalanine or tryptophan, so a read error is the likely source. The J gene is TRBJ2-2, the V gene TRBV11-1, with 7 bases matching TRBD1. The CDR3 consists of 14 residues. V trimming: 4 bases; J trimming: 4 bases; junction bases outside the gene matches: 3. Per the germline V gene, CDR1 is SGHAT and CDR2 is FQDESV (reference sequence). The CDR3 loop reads CASSSGQPTGELFY. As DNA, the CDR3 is TGTGCCAGCAGCTCGGGACAGCCCACCGGGGAGCTGTTTTAT.